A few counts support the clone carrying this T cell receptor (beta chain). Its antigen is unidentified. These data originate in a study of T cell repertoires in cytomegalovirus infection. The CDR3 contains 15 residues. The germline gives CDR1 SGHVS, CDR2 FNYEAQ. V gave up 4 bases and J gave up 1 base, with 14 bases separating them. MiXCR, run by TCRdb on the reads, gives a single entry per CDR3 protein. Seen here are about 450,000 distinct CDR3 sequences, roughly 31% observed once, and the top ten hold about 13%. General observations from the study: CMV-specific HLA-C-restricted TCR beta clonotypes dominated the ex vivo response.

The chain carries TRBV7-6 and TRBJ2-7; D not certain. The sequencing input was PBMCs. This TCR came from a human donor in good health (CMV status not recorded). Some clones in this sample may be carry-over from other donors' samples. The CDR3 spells CASSSPDSASYEQYF. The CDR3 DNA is TGTGCCAGCAGCTCGCCCGACTCTGCTTCCTACGAGCAGTACTTC.